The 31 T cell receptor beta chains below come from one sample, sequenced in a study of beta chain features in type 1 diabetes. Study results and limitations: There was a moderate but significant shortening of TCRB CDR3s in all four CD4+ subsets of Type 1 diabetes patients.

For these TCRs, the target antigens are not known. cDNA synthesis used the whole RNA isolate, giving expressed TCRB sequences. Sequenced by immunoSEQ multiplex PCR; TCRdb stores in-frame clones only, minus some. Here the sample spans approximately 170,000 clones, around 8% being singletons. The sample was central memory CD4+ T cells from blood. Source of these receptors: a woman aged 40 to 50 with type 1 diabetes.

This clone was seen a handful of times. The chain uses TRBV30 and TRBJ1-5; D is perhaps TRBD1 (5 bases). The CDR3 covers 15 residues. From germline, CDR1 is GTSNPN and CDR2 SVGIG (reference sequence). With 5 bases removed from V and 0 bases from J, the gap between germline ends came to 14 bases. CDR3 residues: CAWSTGDYSNQPQHF. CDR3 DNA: TGTGCCTGGTCAACGGGGGATTATAGCAATCAGCCCCAGCATTTT.

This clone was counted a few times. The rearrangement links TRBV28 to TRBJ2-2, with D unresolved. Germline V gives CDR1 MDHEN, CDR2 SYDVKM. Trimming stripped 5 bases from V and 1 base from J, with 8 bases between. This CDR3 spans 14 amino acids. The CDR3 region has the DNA TGTGCCAGCAGTCCCGGTCAGAACACCGGGGAGCTGTTTTTT. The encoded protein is CASSPGQNTGELFF. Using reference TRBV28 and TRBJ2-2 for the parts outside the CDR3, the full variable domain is DVKVTQSSRYLVKRTGEKVFLECVQDMDHENMFWYRQDPGLGLRLIYFSYDVKMKEKGDIPEGYSVSREKKERFSLILESASTNQTSMYLCASSPGQNTGELFFGEGSRLTVL.

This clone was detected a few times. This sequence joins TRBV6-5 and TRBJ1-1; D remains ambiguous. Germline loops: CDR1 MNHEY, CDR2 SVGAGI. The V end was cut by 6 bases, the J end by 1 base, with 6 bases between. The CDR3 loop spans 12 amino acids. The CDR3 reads CASRTANTEAFF. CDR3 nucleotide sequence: TGTGCCAGCAGAACAGCGAACACTGAAGCTTTCTTT.

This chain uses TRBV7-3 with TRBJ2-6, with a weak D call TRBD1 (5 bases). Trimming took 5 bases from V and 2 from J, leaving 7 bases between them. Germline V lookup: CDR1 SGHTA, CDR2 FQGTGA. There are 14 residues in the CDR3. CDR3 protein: CASSVTAGANVLTF. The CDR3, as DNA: TGTGCCAGCAGCGTGACAGCTGGGGCCAACGTCCTGACTTTC.

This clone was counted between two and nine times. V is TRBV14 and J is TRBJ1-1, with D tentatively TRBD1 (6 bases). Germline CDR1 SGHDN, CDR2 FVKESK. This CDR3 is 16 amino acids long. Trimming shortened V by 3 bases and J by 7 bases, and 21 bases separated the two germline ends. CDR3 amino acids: CASSHRRTGIQGEAFF. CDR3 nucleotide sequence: TGTGCCAGCAGCCATAGGCGAACAGGGATCCAGGGTGAAGCTTTCTTT.

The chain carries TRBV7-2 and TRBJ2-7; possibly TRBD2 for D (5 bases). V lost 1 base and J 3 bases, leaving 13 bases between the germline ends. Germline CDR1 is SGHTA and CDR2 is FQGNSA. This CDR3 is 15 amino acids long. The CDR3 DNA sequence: TGTGCCAGCAGCTTAGGATCCGGGGTGGGCTACGAGCAGTACTTC. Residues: CASSLGSGVGYEQYF.

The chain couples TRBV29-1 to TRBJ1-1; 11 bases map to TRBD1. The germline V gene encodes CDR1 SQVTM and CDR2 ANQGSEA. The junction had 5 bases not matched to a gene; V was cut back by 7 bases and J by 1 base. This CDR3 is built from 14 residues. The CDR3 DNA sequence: TGCAGCGCCTGGACAGGGGGCGGGAACACTGAAGCTTTCTTT. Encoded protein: CSAWTGGGNTEAFF.

The CDR3 loop reads CASSQDSRNTEAFF. For the CDR3, the DNA is TGCGCCAGCAGCCAGGACTCAAGGAACACTGAAGCTTTCTTT. The chain joins TRBV4-3 to TRBJ1-1, with no clear D. This CDR3 region has 14 residues. V was trimmed by 3 bases and J by 1 base, leaving 9 bases between them. Germline V gene lookup returns CDR1 LGHNA and CDR2 YSLEER.

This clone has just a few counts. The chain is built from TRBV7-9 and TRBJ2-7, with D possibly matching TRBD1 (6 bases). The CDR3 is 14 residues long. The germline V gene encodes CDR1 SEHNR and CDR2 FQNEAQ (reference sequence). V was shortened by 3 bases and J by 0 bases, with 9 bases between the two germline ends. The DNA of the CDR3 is TGTGCCAGCAGCTTGTTGGACAGCTCCTACGAGCAGTACTTC. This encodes CASSLLDSSYEQYF.

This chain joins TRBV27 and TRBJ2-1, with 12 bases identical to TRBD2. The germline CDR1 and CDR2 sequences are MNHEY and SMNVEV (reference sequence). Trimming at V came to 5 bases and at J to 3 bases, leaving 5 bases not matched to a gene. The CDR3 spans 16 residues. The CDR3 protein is CASSGQTSGSYNEQFF. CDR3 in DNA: TGTGCCAGCAGTGGCCAGACTAGCGGGAGCTACAATGAGCAGTTCTTC.

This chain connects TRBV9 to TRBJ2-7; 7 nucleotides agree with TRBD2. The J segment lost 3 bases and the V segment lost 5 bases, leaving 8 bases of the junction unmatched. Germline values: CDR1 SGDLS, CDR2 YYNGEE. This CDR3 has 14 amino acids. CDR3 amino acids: CASSASGEGYEQYF. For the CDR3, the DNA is TGTGCCAGCAGTGCCAGCGGGGAGGGCTACGAGCAGTACTTC.

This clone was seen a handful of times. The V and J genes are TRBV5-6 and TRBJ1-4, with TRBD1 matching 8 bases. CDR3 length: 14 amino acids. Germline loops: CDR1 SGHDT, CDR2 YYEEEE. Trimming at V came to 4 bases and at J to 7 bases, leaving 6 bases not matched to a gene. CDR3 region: CASSGGQGGEKLFF. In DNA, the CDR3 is TGTGCCAGCAGCGGCGGACAGGGAGGTGAAAAACTGTTTTTT.

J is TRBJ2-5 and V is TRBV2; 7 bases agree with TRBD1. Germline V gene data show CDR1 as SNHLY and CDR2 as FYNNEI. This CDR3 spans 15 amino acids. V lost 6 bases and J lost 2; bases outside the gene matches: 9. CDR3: CASRETRDSQETQYF. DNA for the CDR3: TGTGCCAGCAGGGAAACCCGGGACAGTCAAGAGACCCAGTACTTC.

CDR3 sequence reads: CASSETRQLNEQFF. The DNA of the CDR3 is TGTGCCAGCAGTGAGACTCGACAGTTAAATGAGCAGTTCTTC. The rearrangement joins TRBV2 to TRBJ2-1, with D possibly TRBD1 on 5 matching bases. Per germline, CDR1 SNHLY and CDR2 FYNNEI. Trimming left V 3 bases short and J 7 bases short, with 13 bases between. This CDR3 comprises 14 residues.

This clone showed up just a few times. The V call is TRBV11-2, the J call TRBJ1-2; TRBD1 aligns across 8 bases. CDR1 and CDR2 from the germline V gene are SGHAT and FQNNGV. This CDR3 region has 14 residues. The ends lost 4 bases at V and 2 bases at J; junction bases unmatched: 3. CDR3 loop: CASSSQGENYGYTF. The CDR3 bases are TGTGCCAGCAGCTCACAGGGGGAGAACTATGGCTACACCTTC.

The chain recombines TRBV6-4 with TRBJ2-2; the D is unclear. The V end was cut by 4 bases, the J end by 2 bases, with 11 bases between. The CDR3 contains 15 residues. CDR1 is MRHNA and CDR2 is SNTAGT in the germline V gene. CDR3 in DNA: TGTGCCAGCAGTGTGCGTTATGTTAACACCGGGGAGCTGTTTTTT. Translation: CASSVRYVNTGELFF.

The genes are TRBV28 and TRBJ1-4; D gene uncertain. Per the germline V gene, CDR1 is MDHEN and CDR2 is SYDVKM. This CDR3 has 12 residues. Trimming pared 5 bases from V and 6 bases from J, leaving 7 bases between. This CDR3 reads CASSITHEKLFF. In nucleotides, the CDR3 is TGTGCCAGCAGTATCACACATGAAAAACTGTTTTTT.

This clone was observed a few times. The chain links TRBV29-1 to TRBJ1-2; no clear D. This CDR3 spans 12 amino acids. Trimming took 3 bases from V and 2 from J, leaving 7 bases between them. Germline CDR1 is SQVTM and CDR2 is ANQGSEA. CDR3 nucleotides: TGCAGCGTTGATCTGTTCAACTATGGCTACACCTTC. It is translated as CSVDLFNYGYTF.

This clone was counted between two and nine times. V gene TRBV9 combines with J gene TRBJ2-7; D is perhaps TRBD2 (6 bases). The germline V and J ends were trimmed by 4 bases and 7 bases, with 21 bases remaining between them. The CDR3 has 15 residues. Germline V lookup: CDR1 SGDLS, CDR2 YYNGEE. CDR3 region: CASSLRGGAGAEQYF. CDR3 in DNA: TGTGCCAGCAGCCTCCGAGGAGGGGCTGGGGCAGAGCAGTACTTC.

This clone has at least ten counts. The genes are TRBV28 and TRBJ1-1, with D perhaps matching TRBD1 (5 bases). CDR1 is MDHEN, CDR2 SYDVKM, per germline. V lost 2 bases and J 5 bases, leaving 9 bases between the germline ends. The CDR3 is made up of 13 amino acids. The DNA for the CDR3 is TGTGCCAGCAGTTTAGGGGGGAGGACTGAAGCTTTCTTT. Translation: CASSLGGRTEAFF.

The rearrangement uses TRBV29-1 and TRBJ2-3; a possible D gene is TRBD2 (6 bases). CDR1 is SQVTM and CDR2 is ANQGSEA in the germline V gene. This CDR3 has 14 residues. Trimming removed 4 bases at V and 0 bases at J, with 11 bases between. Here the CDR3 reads CSVAASGSTDTQYF. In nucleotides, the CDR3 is TGCAGCGTTGCAGCGAGCGGGAGCACAGATACGCAGTATTTT.

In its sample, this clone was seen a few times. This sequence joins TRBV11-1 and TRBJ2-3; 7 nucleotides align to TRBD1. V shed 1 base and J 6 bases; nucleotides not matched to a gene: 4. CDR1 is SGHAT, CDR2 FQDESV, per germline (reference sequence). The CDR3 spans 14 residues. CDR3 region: CASSLEGAPDTQYF. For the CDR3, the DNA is TGTGCCAGCAGCTTAGAGGGGGCTCCGGATACGCAGTATTTT.

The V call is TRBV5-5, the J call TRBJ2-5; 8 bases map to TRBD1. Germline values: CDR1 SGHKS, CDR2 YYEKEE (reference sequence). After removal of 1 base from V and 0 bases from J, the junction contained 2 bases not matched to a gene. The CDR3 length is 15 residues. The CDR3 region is CASSLRQGYQETQYF. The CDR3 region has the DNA TGTGCCAGCAGCTTGAGACAGGGGTACCAAGAGACCCAGTACTTC.

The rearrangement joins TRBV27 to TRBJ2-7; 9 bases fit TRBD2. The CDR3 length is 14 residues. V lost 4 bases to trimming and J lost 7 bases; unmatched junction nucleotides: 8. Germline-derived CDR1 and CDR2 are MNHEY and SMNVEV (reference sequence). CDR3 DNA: TGTGCCAGCAGTTCGCGACTAGCGGAGGGGGAGCAGTACTTC. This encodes CASSSRLAEGEQYF.

CDR3 in DNA: TGTGCCAGCCAAGGGCAGGCGGGGCAGCCCCAGCATTTT. Translating it yields CASQGQAGQPQHF. The chain combines TRBV6-6 with TRBJ1-5; D uncertain. Trimming shortened V by 8 bases and J by 7 bases, and 15 bases separated the two germline ends. Looked up from germline, CDR1 is MNHNY and CDR2 is SVGAGI (reference sequence). This CDR3 contains 13 residues.

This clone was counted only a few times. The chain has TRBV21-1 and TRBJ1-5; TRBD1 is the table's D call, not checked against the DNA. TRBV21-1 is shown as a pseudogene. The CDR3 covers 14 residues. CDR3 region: CASSNLQLNQPQHF. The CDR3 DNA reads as TGTGCCAGCAGCAATTTACAGCTCAATCAGCCCCAGCATTTT.

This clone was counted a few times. The CDR3 protein is CASSLTGTSGGRETQYF. The CDR3 DNA reads TGTGCCAGCAGCTTAACGGGGACTAGCGGCGGTCGGGAGACCCAGTACTTC. The chain carries TRBV7-3 and TRBJ2-5, with 11 bases fitting TRBD2. Trimming removed 0 bases from V and 5 bases from J; junction bases left unmatched: 8. This CDR3 contains 17 residues. From germline, CDR1 is SGHTA and CDR2 FQGTGA.

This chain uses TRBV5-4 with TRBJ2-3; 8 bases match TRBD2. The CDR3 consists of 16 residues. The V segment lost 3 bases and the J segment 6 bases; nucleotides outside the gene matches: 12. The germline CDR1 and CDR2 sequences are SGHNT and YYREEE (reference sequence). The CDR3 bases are TGTGCCAGCAGCTCGCACCTAGCGGGCACTGGGGATACGCAGTATTTT. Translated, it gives CASSSHLAGTGDTQYF. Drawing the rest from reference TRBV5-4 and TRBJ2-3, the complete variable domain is ETGVTQSPTHLIKTRGQQVTLRCSSQSGHNTVSWYQQALGQGPQFIFQYYREEENGRGNFPPRFSGLQFPNYSSELNVNALELDDSALYLCASSSHLAGTGDTQYFGPGTRLTVL.

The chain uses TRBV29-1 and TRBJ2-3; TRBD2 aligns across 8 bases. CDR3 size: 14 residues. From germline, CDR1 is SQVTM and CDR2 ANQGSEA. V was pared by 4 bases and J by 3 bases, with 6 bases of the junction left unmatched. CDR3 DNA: TGCAGCGTTGGCAAGCGGGGGAAGACAGATACGCAGTATTTT. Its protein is CSVGKRGKTDTQYF.

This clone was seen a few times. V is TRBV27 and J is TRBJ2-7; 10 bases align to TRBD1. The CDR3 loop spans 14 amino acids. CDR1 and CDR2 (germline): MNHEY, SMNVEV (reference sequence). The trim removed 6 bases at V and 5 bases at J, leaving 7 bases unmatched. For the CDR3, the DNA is TGTGCCAGCAGCCACCCGGGACAGGGGAACGAGCAGTACTTC. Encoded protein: CASSHPGQGNEQYF.

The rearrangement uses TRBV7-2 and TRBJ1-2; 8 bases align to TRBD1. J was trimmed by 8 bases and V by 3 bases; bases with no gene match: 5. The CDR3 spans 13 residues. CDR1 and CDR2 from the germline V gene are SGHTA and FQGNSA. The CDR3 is CASSLNRDRGYTF. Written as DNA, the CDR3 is TGTGCCAGCAGCTTGAACCGGGACAGGGGCTACACCTTC.